This T cell receptor beta chain was documented in a study of T cell responses to AZD1222 COVID-19 vaccine. Germline CDR1 and CDR2: SNHLY and FYNNEI. The germline V and J ends were trimmed by 4 bases and 3 bases, with 9 bases remaining between them. The CDR3 is 13 amino acids. Measured with immunoSEQ multiplex PCR; TCRdb has only the in-frame clones, and not every one. The table lists about 150,000 clones, about 90% of them singletons, with approximately 6.2% in the top ten. The rearrangement joins TRBV2 to TRBJ1-2, with D tentatively TRBD1 (6 bases). The sequence was obtained from an adult who received the AZD1222 COVID-19 vaccine. Specimen: peripheral blood, collected 28 days after the second AZD1222 dose. The CDR3 sequence: CASSVAGDYGYTF. CDR3 coding DNA: TGTGCCAGCAGTGTAGCAGGGGACTATGGCTACACCTTC.